One TCR beta chain is described in this entry. The protocol was immunoSEQ multiplex PCR, while the TCRdb copy is restricted to in-frame clones and leaves out a portion. The repertoire includes 90,000 to 150,000 clones, about 91% of them detected once, and less than 3.5% sits in the top ten. This sample is drawn from a study of control samples from healthy donors and cancer patients. This CDR3 is 15 amino acids long. Trimming took off 4 bases at V and 1 base at J, with 13 bases between the two ends. Germline V gene data show CDR1 as SGHNT and CDR2 as YENEEA. This receptor was obtained from a man aged 35 to 55 in good health. The chain recombines TRBV11-3 with TRBJ1-1; TRBD1 is a possible D gene (5 bases). The sample was blood. CDR3 in DNA: TGTGCCAGCAGCTCTGGGGGGACGGCGAACACTGAAGCTTTCTTT. Its protein product is CASSSGGTANTEAFF. The whole variable domain, filled in from reference TRBV11-3 and TRBJ1-1, reads EAGVVQSPRYKIIEKKQPVAFWCNPISGHNTLYWYLQNLGQGPELLIRYENEEAVDDSQLPKDRFSAERLKGVDSTLKIQPAELGDSAVYLCASSSGGTANTEAFFGQGTRLTVV.